This entry lists 15 T cell receptor beta chains sequenced from one sample in a study of blood T cell repertoires in COVID-19. Measured with immunoSEQ multiplex PCR; TCRdb has only the in-frame clones, and not every one. The sample lists approximately 190,000 clones, 80% to 85% occurring once. The material sequenced was peripheral blood. Receptors were obtained from a woman in her thirties or forties with acute or convalescent COVID-19.

This sequence joins TRBV9 and TRBJ2-7, with D tentatively TRBD2 (6 bases). The CDR3 loop spans 14 amino acids. V was clipped by 2 bases and J by 2 bases, with 11 bases between them. CDR1 is SGDLS, CDR2 YYNGEE, per germline. The DNA of the CDR3 is TGTGCCAGCAGCGTCGGGGGTGGCCCCTACGAGCAGTACTTC. Translation: CASSVGGGPYEQYF.

This clone showed up just once. The chain is built from TRBV27 and TRBJ2-7; 9 bases align to TRBD1. After removal of 4 bases from V and 6 bases from J, the junction contained 7 bases not matched to a gene. The CDR3 totals 14 residues. Germline V gene lookup returns CDR1 MNHEY and CDR2 SMNVEV (reference sequence). CDR3 sequence (DNA): TGTGCCAGCAGTTCGGGGACAGGGTACCTCGAGCAGTACTTC. Translation: CASSSGTGYLEQYF.

The chain carries TRBV27 and TRBJ2-5; no clear D. V was trimmed by 5 bases and J by 2 bases, leaving 12 bases between them. Per germline, CDR1 MNHEY and CDR2 SMNVEV (reference sequence). This CDR3 comprises 14 residues. The CDR3 DNA sequence: TGTGCCAGCAGTCAGGTGGGCTCGCAAGAGACCCAGTACTTC. It is translated as CASSQVGSQETQYF.

In DNA form, the CDR3 reads TGTGCCAGCAGTTTAGGGGTGGACAGGGTGTGGGCAGAGACCCAGTACTTC. Its translation is CASSLGVDRVWAETQYF. The V gene is TRBV28, the J gene TRBJ2-5; 8 bases map to TRBD1. V dropped 2 bases and J dropped 4; count of bases not matched to a gene: 12. Germline CDR1 MDHEN, CDR2 SYDVKM. The CDR3 runs 17 residues.

The chain is built from TRBV5-1 and TRBJ1-4, with D perhaps matching TRBD1 (5 bases). Trimming cost V 3 bases and J 5 bases, with 11 bases left between them. Germline V gene lookup returns CDR1 SGHRS and CDR2 YFSETQ. CDR3 length: 14 amino acids. CDR3 protein: CASSSMDINEKLFF. The DNA of the CDR3 is TGCGCCAGCAGCTCGATGGACATAAATGAAAAACTGTTTTTT.

The chain carries TRBV7-5 and TRBJ2-2; the table names TRBD1, a call not compared with the DNA. TRBV7-5 is assigned pseudogene status. CDR3 length equals 14 residues. The DNA for the CDR3 is TGTGTCAGAATAGACAGCTCGAACACCGGGGAGCTGTTTTTT. Translated, it gives CVRIDSSNTGELFF.

The chain uses TRBV3-1 (or the pseudogene TRBV3-2) and TRBJ2-7, with D possibly matching TRBD1 (5 bases). The germline V gene encodes CDR1 LGHDT and CDR2 YNNKEL (reference sequence). This CDR3 is built from 16 residues. Trimming took 2 bases from V and 1 from J, leaving 15 bases between them. CDR3 in DNA: TGTGCCAGCAGCCAACCCGGCGCAGGGATATCCTACGAGCAGTACTTC. As protein: CASSQPGAGISYEQYF.

The chain links TRBV5-4 to TRBJ2-1; TRBD1 matches 8 bases. The J segment lost 6 bases and the V segment lost 3 bases, leaving 2 bases of the junction unmatched. In germline, CDR1 is SGHNT, CDR2 YYREEE (reference sequence). CDR3 length: 13 amino acids. CDR3 sequence: CASSSDRVNEQFF. The CDR3 nucleotides read TGTGCCAGCAGCTCGGACAGGGTCAATGAGCAGTTCTTC.

This clone was observed a handful of times. This chain uses TRBV10-2 with TRBJ2-1, with D possibly TRBD2 on 6 matching bases. Trimming pared 7 bases from V and 9 bases from J, leaving 16 bases between. The CDR3 runs to 13 residues. Germline CDR1 WSHSY, CDR2 SAAADI. The DNA of the CDR3 is TGCGCCAGCATGAGAGGAGGGACCAGTGAGCAGTTCTTC. Translation: CASMRGGTSEQFF.

The chain uses TRBV27 and TRBJ1-2; D remains ambiguous. Trimming cost V 2 bases and J 0 bases, with 16 bases left between them. The CDR3 has 17 residues. CDR1 and CDR2 from the germline V gene are MNHEY and SMNVEV (reference sequence). In nucleotides, the CDR3 is TGTGCCAGCAGTTTAGAGGGATCACGGCATACTAACTATGGCTACACCTTC. It encodes CASSLEGSRHTNYGYTF.

The chain's CDR3 is CASSSGTGGGGELFF. DNA for the CDR3: TGCGCCAGCAGTTCCGGGACAGGGGGCGGCGGGGAGCTGTTTTTT. The chain links TRBV5-1 to TRBJ2-2; TRBD1 agrees at 12 bases. Germline values: CDR1 SGHRS, CDR2 YFSETQ. This CDR3 is built from 15 residues. With V trimmed by 5 bases and J by 7 bases, 6 bases remained unmatched.

This chain links TRBV6-5 with TRBJ1-5; D possibly corresponds to TRBD1 (5 bases). From germline, CDR1 is MNHEY and CDR2 SVGAGI. The germline V and J ends were trimmed by 6 bases and 1 base, with 13 bases remaining between them. The CDR3 is 15 residues long. The CDR3 DNA reads as TGTGCCAGCAGCGCGGACACCTACAGCAATCAGCCCCAGCATTTT. It yields the protein CASSADTYSNQPQHF.

The rearrangement joins TRBV4-1 to TRBJ2-5, with 14 nucleotides matching TRBD2. The CDR3 runs to 16 residues. CDR1 MGHRA and CDR2 YSYEKL come from the germline V gene. Unmatched junction bases numbered 3, after V lost 1 base and J lost 5 bases. The DNA for the CDR3 is TGCGCCAGCAGCCAAGGGGGACTAGCGGGAGACGAGACCCAGTACTTC. Its translation: CASSQGGLAGDETQYF.

About this clone itself: A junction end diverges from the germline sequence, so it may reflect a read error. V is TRBV20-1 and J is TRBJ2-7; 9 bases align to TRBD1. The CDR3 totals 15 residues. The germline V gene has CDR1 DFQATT and CDR2 SNEGSKA (reference sequence). The CDR3 DNA is TGCAGCGCTAGTCTTGATGGGACAGGGACCTACGAGCAGTACTTC. It codes for CSASLDGTGTYEQYF.

This clone was detected once. This rearrangement joins TRBV4-2 to TRBJ2-7; 9 bases align to TRBD1. The V gene's germline CDR1 is LGHNA and CDR2 YNFKEQ. CDR3 length equals 16 residues. Germline trimming cut 2 bases from V and 6 bases from J; bases unmatched to any gene: 11. The CDR3 DNA sequence: TGTGCCAGCAGCCAAACCTCCGGGACAGGGAACTTCGAGCAGTACTTC. Translated, it gives CASSQTSGTGNFEQYF.